Below are 7 T cell receptor beta chains sequenced from a single sample in a study of blood T cell repertoires in COVID-19. The method was immunoSEQ multiplex PCR; TCRdb's version includes in-frame clones alone and lacks a portion of them. Of 95,000 to 150,000 clones listed, 84% were seen once; the top ten hold approximately 3.5%. Sequenced: PBMCs or T cells enriched from blood (not recorded which). Every receptor here comes from a woman younger than 45 who had recovered from COVID-19.

CDR3 sequence reads: CASSLAQGLAVYNEQFF. The CDR3 region has the DNA TGCGCCAGCAGCTTGGCCCAGGGACTAGCGGTTTACAATGAGCAGTTCTTC. This chain joins TRBV5-1 and TRBJ2-1, with 11 bases matching TRBD2. The length of the CDR3 is 17 residues. Trimming cost V 0 bases and J 4 bases; bases outside gene matches: 6. Germline V gene data show CDR1 as SGHRS and CDR2 as YFSETQ.

This clone has only a few counts. The rearrangement joins TRBV11-2 to TRBJ1-1; 9 bases match TRBD1. V lost 6 bases to trimming and J lost 2 bases; unmatched junction nucleotides: 7. CDR3 size: 15 residues. Germline V CDR1 and CDR2: SGHAT, FQNNGV. CDR3 sequence: CASRPRTGVNTEAFF. Here the CDR3 DNA reads TGTGCCAGCAGACCGAGGACAGGGGTTAACACTGAAGCTTTCTTT. Based on the CDR3 plus reference TRBV11-2 and TRBJ1-1, the full variable domain is EAGVAQSPRYKIIEKRQSVAFWCNPISGHATLYWYQQILGQGPKLLIQFQNNGVVDDSQLPKDRFSAERLKGVDSTLKIQPAKLEDSAVYLCASRPRTGVNTEAFFGQGTRLTVV.

The V call is TRBV30, the J call TRBJ1-5; tentative D call: TRBD1 (5 bases). Trimming stripped 2 bases from V and 4 bases from J, with 9 bases between. Germline CDR1 GTSNPN, CDR2 SVGIG (reference sequence). This CDR3 spans 13 amino acids. The CDR3 region is CAWSTTENQPQHF. The DNA for the CDR3 is TGTGCCTGGAGTACGACAGAAAATCAGCCCCAGCATTTT.

The chain is built from TRBV2 and TRBJ1-1, with 11 nucleotides matching TRBD1. This CDR3 is built from 14 residues. After removal of 5 bases from V and 5 bases from J, the junction contained 4 bases not matched to a gene. Germline CDR1 is SNHLY and CDR2 is FYNNEI. The CDR3 DNA reads as TGTGCCAGCAGTACGGACAGGGGGCGGACTGAAGCTTTCTTT. As protein: CASSTDRGRTEAFF.

This rearrangement joins TRBV30 to TRBJ1-5; D gene unclear. This CDR3 contains 14 residues. Germline V lookup: CDR1 GTSNPN, CDR2 SVGIG (reference sequence). The V end lost 0 bases, the J end lost 2 bases, and 8 bases lay between the germline ends. CDR3 amino acids: CAWSVQVRNQPQHF. The CDR3 DNA is TGTGCCTGGAGTGTTCAGGTTCGCAATCAGCCCCAGCATTTT.

This clone came up a few times. The rearrangement links TRBV28 to TRBJ2-7; 8 bases map to TRBD1. V lost 7 bases to trimming and J lost 5 bases; unmatched junction nucleotides: 10. From germline, CDR1 is MDHEN and CDR2 SYDVKM. The CDR3 totals 14 residues. The CDR3 nucleotides are TGTGCCAGCAACCTCTGGACAGGGAGGAACGAGCAGTACTTC. Translation gives CASNLWTGRNEQYF.

The chain has TRBV7-8 and TRBJ1-5; D is unclear. Germline CDR1 and CDR2: SGHVS and FQNEAQ. The CDR3 runs 13 residues. The V gene lost 2 bases and the J gene lost 6 bases, with 8 bases spanning the gap. The CDR3 region has the DNA TGTGCCAGCAGCTTAAAACGGGGTCAGCCCCAGCATTTT. It yields the protein CASSLKRGQPQHF.